The clone carrying this T cell receptor (beta chain) was seen a single time. What it binds is not known. This entry comes from a study of blood T cells in healthy people across ages. Overall study findings and caveats: Higher naive T cell percentage went strongly together with higher TCR beta diversity. Long-lived donors exceeded aged donors in naive CD4+ cells and diversity.

Extractions gave at least 6 micrograms of total RNA per sample. Combining a sample-barcoded 5' primer with a J-beta primer mix, a second PCR ran for roughly 6 to 12 cycles. MiXCR, applied by TCRdb to the 5' RACE reads, yields one record per CDR3 protein. The sample consists of over 1,500,000 distinct CDR3 sequences, about 50% of them appearing once. The sample taken for sequencing was blood. The receptor was derived from a woman aged 35 to 49 in good health.

In nucleotides, the CDR3 is TGTGCCAGCAGTTACCCCAAGCGAGGAGAGCAGTTCTTC. This codes for CASSYPKRGEQFF. The chain carries TRBV6-2 or TRBV6-3 and TRBJ2-1, with D hard to call. This CDR3 spans 13 amino acids. Trimming took 2 bases from V and 10 from J, leaving 12 bases between them. Germline V gene data show CDR1 as MNHEY and CDR2 as SVGEGT.